This is a list of T cell receptor beta chains from one sample in a study of CD8+ T cells in alopecia areata. Assay: immunoSEQ multiplex PCR; the TCRdb copy retains only in-frame clones and omits some. This table holds approximately 100,000 clones, around two fifths found once. What was sequenced was CD4+ T cells sorted from blood. These receptors were taken from a human donor with alopecia areata. CDR3s include the opening cysteine and the closing phenylalanine or tryptophan. Fields, in order: J gene, D gene, V gene, clone size, CDR3 protein, CDR3 DNA. A D gene is named only where the DNA matches it firmly. Some rows mark clone size as missing; the rest say once, few, many or name a class of expanded clone.

J: TRBJ1-1; D: TRBD1; V: TRBV5-1; size: NA; CDR3: CASSLRQGENTEAFF; DNA: TGCGCCAGCAGCTTACGACAGGGCGAAAACACTGAAGCTTTCTTT
J: TRBJ2-4; D: NA; V: TRBV30; size: NA; CDR3: CAWRNREGKNIQYF; DNA: TGTGCCTGGAGAAACAGGGAGGGCAAAAACATTCAGTACTTC
J: TRBJ1-2; D: NA; V: TRBV29-1; size: NA; CDR3: CSAERGDYGYTF; DNA: TGCAGCGCGGAGCGGGGTGACTATGGCTACACCTTC
J: TRBJ2-5; D: NA; V: TRBV5-1; size: NA; CDR3: CASSLDAVRFGETQYF; DNA: TGCGCCAGCAGCTTGGATGCGGTGCGCTTCGGGGAGACCCAGTACTTC
J: TRBJ2-5; D: NA; V: TRBV29-1; size: few; CDR3: CSVGKLQETQYF; DNA: TGCAGCGTGGGGAAGCTTCAAGAGACCCAGTACTTC
J: TRBJ1-2; D: NA; V: TRBV30; size: NA; CDR3: CAWSRTGGNYGYTF; DNA: TGTGCCTGGAGTAGGACTGGGGGAAACTATGGCTACACCTTC
J: TRBJ2-7; D: NA; V: TRBV30; size: NA; CDR3: CAWSVPGVEGEQYF; DNA: TGTGCCTGGAGTGTACCTGGGGTCGAGGGCGAGCAGTACTTC
J: TRBJ2-7; D: TRBD2; V: TRBV30; size: NA; CDR3: CAWSVLAGPYEQYF; DNA: TGTGCCTGGAGTGTTCTAGCGGGTCCCTACGAGCAGTACTTC
J: TRBJ2-2; D: NA; V: TRBV29-1; size: once; CDR3: CSVRTATNTGELFF; DNA: TGCAGCGTGCGGACAGCGACGAACACCGGGGAGCTGTTTTTT
J: TRBJ2-1; D: NA; V: TRBV29-1; size: few; CDR3: CSVAGGWNEQFF; DNA: TGCAGCGTTGCCGGCGGGTGGAATGAGCAGTTCTTC
J: TRBJ1-1; D: NA; V: TRBV29-1; size: NA; CDR3: CSVAGQGNTEAFF; DNA: TGCAGCGTTGCCGGGCAGGGAAATACTGAAGCTTTCTTT
J: TRBJ2-7; D: NA; V: TRBV5-4; size: NA; CDR3: CASSTGTKSDHEQYF; DNA: TGTGCCAGCAGCACCGGGACAAAGTCAGATCACGAGCAGTACTTC
J: TRBJ2-3; D: TRBD2; V: TRBV5-4; size: NA; CDR3: CASSLAGAGTDTQYF; DNA: TGTGCCAGCAGCTTAGCGGGGGCGGGCACAGATACGCAGTATTTT
J: TRBJ2-6; D: TRBD2; V: TRBV2; size: NA; CDR3: CASSGAGGYGANVLTF; DNA: TGTGCCAGCAGCGGGGCGGGAGGCTATGGGGCCAACGTCCTGACTTTC
J: TRBJ2-5; D: TRBD2; V: TRBV29-1; size: NA; CDR3: CSVAREWQETQYF; DNA: TGCAGCGTTGCGCGGGAGTGGCAAGAGACCCAGTACTTC
J: TRBJ2-5; D: TRBD1; V: TRBV29-1; size: NA; CDR3: CSASRGTGGRETQYF; DNA: TGCAGCGCCTCGAGGGGGACAGGAGGCAGAGAGACCCAGTACTTC
J: TRBJ2-7; D: TRBD2; V: TRBV29-1; size: NA; CDR3: CSVTSGTSYEQYF; DNA: TGCAGCGTTACTAGCGGCACTTCCTACGAGCAGTACTTC
J: TRBJ2-5; D: TRBD2; V: TRBV7-2; size: NA; CDR3: CASSAGLVQETQYF; DNA: TGTGCCAGCAGCGCAGGACTAGTTCAAGAGACCCAGTACTTC
J: TRBJ1-1; D: TRBD1; V: TRBV29-1; size: few; CDR3: CSVENAGTGGTEAFF; DNA: TGCAGCGTTGAAAACGCCGGGACAGGGGGGACTGAAGCTTTCTTT
J: TRBJ2-5; D: NA; V: TRBV18; size: few; CDR3: CASSLILEETQYF; DNA: TGTGCCAGCTCATTAATCCTCGAAGAGACCCAGTACTTC
J: TRBJ2-5; D: NA; V: TRBV2; size: NA; CDR3: CASSVLTANPGETQYF; DNA: TGTGCCAGCAGTGTTTTGACAGCGAACCCGGGGGAGACCCAGTACTTC
J: TRBJ1-2; D: NA; V: TRBV28; size: few; CDR3: CASSSGQNYGYTF; DNA: TGTGCCAGCAGCTCAGGGCAGAACTATGGCTACACCTTC
J: TRBJ1-2; D: NA; V: TRBV29-1; size: NA; CDR3: CSATGADGYTF; DNA: TGCAGCGCTACGGGAGCCGATGGCTACACCTTC
J: TRBJ2-7; D: TRBD2; V: TRBV29-1; size: few; CDR3: CSVRGVPASGEQYF; DNA: TGCAGCGTTCGGGGGGTACCCGCCTCCGGCGAGCAGTACTTC
J: TRBJ2-1; D: NA; V: TRBV7-9; size: few; CDR3: CASSSTDTYNEQFF; DNA: TGTGCCAGCAGCTCCACGGACACCTACAATGAGCAGTTCTTC
J: TRBJ2-3; D: NA; V: TRBV11-2; size: NA; CDR3: CASSLEDTQYF; DNA: TGTGCCAGCAGCTTAGAAGATACGCAGTATTTT
J: TRBJ2-3; D: NA; V: TRBV28; size: NA; CDR3: CASGGTATDTQYF; DNA: TGTGCCAGCGGCGGGACGGCCACAGATACGCAGTATTTT
J: TRBJ1-5; D: NA; V: TRBV28; size: NA; CDR3: CASGQDSNQPQHF; DNA: TGTGCCAGCGGTCAAGATAGCAATCAGCCCCAGCATTTT
J: TRBJ2-3; D: NA; V: TRBV29-1; size: once; CDR3: CSVVTTSTDTQYF; DNA: TGCAGCGTTGTCACAACTAGCACAGATACGCAGTATTTT
J: TRBJ1-1; D: TRBD1; V: TRBV30; size: NA; CDR3: CAWSEGTGLKAFF; DNA: TGTGCCTGGAGTGAAGGGACAGGGTTGAAGGCTTTCTTT
J: TRBJ2-1; D: TRBD1; V: TRBV27; size: NA; CDR3: CASSPGQGRDNEQFF; DNA: TGTGCCAGCAGTCCCGGACAGGGGAGGGACAATGAGCAGTTCTTC
J: TRBJ1-5; D: TRBD1; V: TRBV11-2; size: NA; CDR3: CASSPDRDQPQHF; DNA: TGTGCCAGCAGCCCTGACAGGGATCAGCCCCAGCATTTT
J: TRBJ2-1; D: NA; V: TRBV10-3; size: few; CDR3: CAISESFGGRPDPRSPRDKPFF; DNA: TGTGCCATCAGTGAGTCGTTCGGAGGGCGACCAGATCCCCGCTCCCCCCGGGACAAGCCGTTCTTC
J: TRBJ2-1; D: NA; V: TRBV7-9; size: NA; CDR3: CASSLVQGSYNEQFF; DNA: TGTGCCAGCAGCTTAGTGCAGGGCTCCTACAATGAGCAGTTCTTC
J: TRBJ2-7; D: NA; V: TRBV5-1; size: few; CDR3: CASSSGGTGEQYF; DNA: TGCGCCAGCAGCTCCGGGGGTACAGGGGAGCAGTACTTC
J: TRBJ2-7; D: NA; V: TRBV29-1; size: NA; CDR3: CSVEKRVQTEQYF; DNA: TGCAGCGTTGAGAAGAGGGTACAGACCGAGCAGTACTTC
J: TRBJ2-5; D: TRBD1; V: TRBV29-1; size: few; CDR3: CSVRDRVQETQYF; DNA: TGCAGCGTGAGGGACAGGGTTCAAGAGACCCAGTACTTC
J: TRBJ2-3; D: NA; V: TRBV29-1; size: few; CDR3: CTGGGMADTQYF; DNA: TGCACCGGGGGTGGGATGGCAGATACGCAGTATTTT